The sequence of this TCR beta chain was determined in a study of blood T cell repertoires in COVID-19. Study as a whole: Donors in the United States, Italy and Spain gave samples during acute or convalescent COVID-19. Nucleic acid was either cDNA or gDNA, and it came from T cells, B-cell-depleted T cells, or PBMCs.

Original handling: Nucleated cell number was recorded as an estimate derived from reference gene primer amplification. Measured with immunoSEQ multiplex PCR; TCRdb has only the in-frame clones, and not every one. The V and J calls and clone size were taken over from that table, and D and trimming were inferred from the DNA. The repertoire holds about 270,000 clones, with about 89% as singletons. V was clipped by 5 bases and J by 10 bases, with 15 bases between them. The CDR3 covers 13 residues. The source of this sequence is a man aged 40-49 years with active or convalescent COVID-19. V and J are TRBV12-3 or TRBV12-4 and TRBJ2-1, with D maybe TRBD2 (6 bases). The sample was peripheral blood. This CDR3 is CASSLVWGGEQFF. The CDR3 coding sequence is TGTGCCAGCAGTCTCGTTTGGGGAGGCGAGCAGTTCTTC.